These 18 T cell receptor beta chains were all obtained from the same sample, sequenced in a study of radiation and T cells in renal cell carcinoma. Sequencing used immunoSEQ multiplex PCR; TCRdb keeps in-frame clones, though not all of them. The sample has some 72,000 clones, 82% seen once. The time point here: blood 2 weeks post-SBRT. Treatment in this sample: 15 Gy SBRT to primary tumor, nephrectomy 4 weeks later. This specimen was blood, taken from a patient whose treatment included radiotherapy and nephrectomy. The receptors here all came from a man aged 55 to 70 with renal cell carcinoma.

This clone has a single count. CDR3 amino acids: CASSIGGPSTDTQYF. CDR3 bases: TGTGCCAGTAGTATAGGTGGGCCGAGCACAGATACGCAGTATTTT. The chain is built from TRBV19 and TRBJ2-3; D gene uncertain. The CDR3 loop spans 15 amino acids. Trimming left V 1 base short and J 0 bases short, with 8 bases between. The V gene's germline CDR1 is LNHDA and CDR2 SQIVND (reference sequence). Looking up the rest from reference TRBV19 and TRBJ2-3 gives the full variable domain: DGGITQSPKYLFRKEGQNVTLSCEQNLNHDAMYWYRQDPGQGLRLIYYSQIVNDFQKGDIAEGYSVSREKKESFPLTVTSAQKNPTAFYLCASSIGGPSTDTQYFGPGTRLTVL.

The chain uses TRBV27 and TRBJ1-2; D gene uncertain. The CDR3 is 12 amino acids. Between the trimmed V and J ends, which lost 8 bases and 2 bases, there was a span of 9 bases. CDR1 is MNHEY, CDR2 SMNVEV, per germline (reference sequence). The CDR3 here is CASATGNYGYTF. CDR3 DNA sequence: TGTGCCAGCGCTACGGGGAACTATGGCTACACCTTC.

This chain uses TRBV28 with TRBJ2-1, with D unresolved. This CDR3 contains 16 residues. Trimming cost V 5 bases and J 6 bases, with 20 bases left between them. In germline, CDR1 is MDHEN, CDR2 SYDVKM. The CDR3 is CASSLTGPWLSNEQFF. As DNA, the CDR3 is TGTGCCAGCAGTCTTACCGGGCCCTGGTTGTCCAATGAGCAGTTCTTC.

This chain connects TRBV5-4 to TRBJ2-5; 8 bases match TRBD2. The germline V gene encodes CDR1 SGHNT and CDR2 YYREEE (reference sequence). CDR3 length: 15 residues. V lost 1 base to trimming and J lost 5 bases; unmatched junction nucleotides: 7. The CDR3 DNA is TGTGCCAGCAGCTTGCGGACCGGCGGGGGGGAGACCCAGTACTTC. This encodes CASSLRTGGGETQYF.

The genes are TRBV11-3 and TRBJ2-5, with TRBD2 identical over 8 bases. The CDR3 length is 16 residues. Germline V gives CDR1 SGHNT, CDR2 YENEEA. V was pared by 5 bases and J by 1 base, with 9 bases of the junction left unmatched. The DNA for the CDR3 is TGTGCCAGCAGCCCCGGGAGGGGAGGAGCCCAAGAGACCCAGTACTTC. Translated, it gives CASSPGRGGAQETQYF. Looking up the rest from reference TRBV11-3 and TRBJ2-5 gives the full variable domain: EAGVVQSPRYKIIEKKQPVAFWCNPISGHNTLYWYLQNLGQGPELLIRYENEEAVDDSQLPKDRFSAERLKGVDSTLKIQPAELGDSAVYLCASSPGRGGAQETQYFGPGTRLLVL.

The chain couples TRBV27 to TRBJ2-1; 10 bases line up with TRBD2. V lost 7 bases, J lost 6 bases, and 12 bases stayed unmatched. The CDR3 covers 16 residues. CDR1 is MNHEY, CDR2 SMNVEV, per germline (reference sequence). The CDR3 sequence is CASTRLAGPLVNEQFF. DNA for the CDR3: TGTGCCAGCACACGACTAGCGGGCCCGTTAGTCAATGAGCAGTTCTTC.

The CDR3 loop reads CASSEVELWGYTF. The CDR3 DNA reads as TGTGCCAGCAGTGAAGTGGAGCTTTGGGGCTACACCTTC. J is TRBJ1-2 and V is TRBV6-1; D gene ambiguous. The germline V gene encodes CDR1 MNHNS and CDR2 SASEGT. This CDR3 contains 13 residues. Trimming cost V 1 base and J 8 bases, with 11 bases left between them.

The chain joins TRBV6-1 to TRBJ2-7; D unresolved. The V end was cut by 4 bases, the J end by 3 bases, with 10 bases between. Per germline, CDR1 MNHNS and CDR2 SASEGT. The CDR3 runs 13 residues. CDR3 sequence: CASSAGRLYEQYF. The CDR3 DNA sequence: TGTGCCAGCAGTGCAGGACGGCTCTACGAGCAGTACTTC.

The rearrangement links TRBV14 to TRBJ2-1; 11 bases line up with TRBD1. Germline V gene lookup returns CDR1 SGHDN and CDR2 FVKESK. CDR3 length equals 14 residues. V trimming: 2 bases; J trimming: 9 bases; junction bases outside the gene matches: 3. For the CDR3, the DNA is TGTGCCAGCAGCCAAACGGGACAGGGGGGTGAGCAGTTCTTC. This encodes CASSQTGQGGEQFF.

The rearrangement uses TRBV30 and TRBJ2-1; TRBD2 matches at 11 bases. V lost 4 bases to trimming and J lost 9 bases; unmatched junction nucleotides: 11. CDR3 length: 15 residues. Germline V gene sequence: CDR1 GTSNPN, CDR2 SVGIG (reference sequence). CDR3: CAWTITSGSPGEQFF. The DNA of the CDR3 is TGTGCCTGGACTATAACTAGCGGGAGTCCTGGTGAGCAGTTCTTC.

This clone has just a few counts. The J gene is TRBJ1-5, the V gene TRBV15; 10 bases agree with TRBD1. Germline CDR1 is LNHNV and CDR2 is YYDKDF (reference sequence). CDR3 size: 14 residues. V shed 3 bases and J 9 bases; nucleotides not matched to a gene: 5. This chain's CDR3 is CATSRRTGGWPQHF. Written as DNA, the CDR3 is TGTGCCACCAGCAGGAGGACAGGGGGTTGGCCCCAGCATTTT.

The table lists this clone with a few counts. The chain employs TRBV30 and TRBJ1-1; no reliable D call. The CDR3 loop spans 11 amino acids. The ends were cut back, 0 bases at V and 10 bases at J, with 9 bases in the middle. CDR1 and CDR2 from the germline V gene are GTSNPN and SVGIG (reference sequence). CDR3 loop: CAWSVSWGAFF. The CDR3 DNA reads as TGTGCCTGGAGTGTTTCATGGGGAGCTTTCTTT.

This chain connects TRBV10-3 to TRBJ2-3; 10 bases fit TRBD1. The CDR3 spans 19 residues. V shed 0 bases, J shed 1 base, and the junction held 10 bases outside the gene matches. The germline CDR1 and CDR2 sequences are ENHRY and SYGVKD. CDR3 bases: TGTGCCATCAGTGAGTCGGGGACAGGGGAGTTGGGACGCACAGATACGCAGTATTTT. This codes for CAISESGTGELGRTDTQYF.

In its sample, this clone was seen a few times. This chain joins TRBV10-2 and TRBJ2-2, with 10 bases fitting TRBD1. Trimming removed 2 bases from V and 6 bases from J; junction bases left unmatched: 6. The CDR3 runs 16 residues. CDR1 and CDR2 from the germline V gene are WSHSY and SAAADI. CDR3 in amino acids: CASSETRDRGSGELFF. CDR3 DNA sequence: TGCGCCAGCAGTGAGACCAGGGACAGGGGTTCCGGGGAGCTGTTTTTT.

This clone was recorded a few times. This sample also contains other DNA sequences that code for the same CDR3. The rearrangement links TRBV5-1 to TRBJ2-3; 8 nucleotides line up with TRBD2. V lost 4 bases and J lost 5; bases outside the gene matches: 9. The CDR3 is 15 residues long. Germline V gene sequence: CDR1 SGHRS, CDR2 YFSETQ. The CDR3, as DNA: TGCGCCAGCAGCGAAGCGGGAGCGACAATAGATACGCAGTATTTT. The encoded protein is CASSEAGATIDTQYF.

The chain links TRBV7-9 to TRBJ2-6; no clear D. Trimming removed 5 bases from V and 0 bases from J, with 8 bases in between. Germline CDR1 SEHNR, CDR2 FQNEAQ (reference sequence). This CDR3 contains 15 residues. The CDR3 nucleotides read TGTGCCAGCAGCCGCACCCGCTCTGGGGCCAACGTCCTGACTTTC. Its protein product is CASSRTRSGANVLTF.

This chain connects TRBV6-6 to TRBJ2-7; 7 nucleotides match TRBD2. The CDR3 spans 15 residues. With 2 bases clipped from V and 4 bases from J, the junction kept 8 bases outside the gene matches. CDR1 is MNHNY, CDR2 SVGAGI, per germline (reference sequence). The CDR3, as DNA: TGTGCCAGCAGTTACCGCCAGCGGGACGGGTACGAGCAGTACTTC. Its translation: CASSYRQRDGYEQYF.

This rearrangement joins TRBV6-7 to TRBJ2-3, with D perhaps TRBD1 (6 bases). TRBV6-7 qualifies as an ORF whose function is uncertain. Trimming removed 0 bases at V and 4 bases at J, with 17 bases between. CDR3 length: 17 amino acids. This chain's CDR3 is CASSYSTRGSGADTQYF. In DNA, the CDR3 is TGTGCCAGCAGTTACTCGACCAGGGGCTCGGGCGCAGATACGCAGTATTTT.